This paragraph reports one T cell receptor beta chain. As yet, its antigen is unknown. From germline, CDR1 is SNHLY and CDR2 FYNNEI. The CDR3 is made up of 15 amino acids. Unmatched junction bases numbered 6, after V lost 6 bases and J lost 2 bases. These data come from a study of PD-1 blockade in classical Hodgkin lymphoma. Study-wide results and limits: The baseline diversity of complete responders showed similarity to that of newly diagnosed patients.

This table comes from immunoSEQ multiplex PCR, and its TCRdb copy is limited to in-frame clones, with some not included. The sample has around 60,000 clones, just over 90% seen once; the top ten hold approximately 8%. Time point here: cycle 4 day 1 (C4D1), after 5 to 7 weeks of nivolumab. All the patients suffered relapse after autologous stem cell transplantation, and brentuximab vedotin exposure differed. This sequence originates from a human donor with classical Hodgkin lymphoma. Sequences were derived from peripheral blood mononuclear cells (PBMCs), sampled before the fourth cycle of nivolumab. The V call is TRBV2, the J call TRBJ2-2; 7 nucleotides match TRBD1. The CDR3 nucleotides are TGTGCCAGCAGCCCCGGGACAGACAACACCGGGGAGCTGTTTTTT. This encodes CASSPGTDNTGELFF.